This T cell receptor (beta chain) originates from a study of T-cell reconstitution after alpha-beta-depleted transplantation in children (dated by TCRdb to between 2015 and 2016). A note on the overall study: T-cell immune reconstitution after TCRalphabeta/CD19-depleted allogeneic hematopoietic cell transplantation in children was quantitatively tracked in the study by means of TCR repertoire profiling.

The library was made by PCR. The instrument given in TCRdb is Illumina HiSeq 2500. To normalize quantification of the TCRbeta repertoire, the TCR libraries were built with molecular barcoding that relied on unique molecular identifiers. In TCRdb, the public reads were trimmed at Q25 with fastp and aligned with MiXCR, with productive beta chains retained. Records with the same CDR3 protein are collapsed into one entry carrying the most frequent genes and DNA. Present in this sample are 400,000 to 500,000 distinct CDR3 sequences, approximately 10% of which were seen just once. Nearly 5.5% of the sample belongs to the ten largest clones. By share, this clonotype ranks as medium-sized (0.01 to 0.1%). Its antigen remains unidentified. Base quality data are lacking; no much larger clone is found one base away. The V end loses 2 bases and the J end loses 0 bases, and a stretch of 6 bases separates them. As encoded in the germline V gene, CDR1 is SGHRS while CDR2 is YFSETQ. Including the terminal cysteine and phenylalanine, the CDR3 comprises 14 residues. Just CDR3 DNA is preserved here, 42 bases in frame from base 1.

This chain is built from TRBV5-1 and TRBJ2-1; TRBD1 could be the D gene, as 6 bases match. This TCR was sampled from a human donor who donated a stem cell graft to a child with acute myeloid leukemia. This material consisted of PBMCs from the stem cell graft donor, taken from the stem cell graft. The encoded CDR3 is CASSLGGSYNEQFF. The nucleotide sequence reads as follows: TGCGCCAGCAGCTTAGGGGGCTCCTACAATGAGCAGTTCTTC.